Each of the 20 T cell receptor beta chains below was sequenced from the same sample in a study of cytomegalovirus exposure and HLA in healthy donors listed by TCRdb under 2017. The library was generated by the immunoSEQ multiplex PCR assay. The multiplex PCR relied on a mix of 60 forward primers for TCR Vbeta segments and 13 reverse primers for TCR Jbeta segments. The clones in this table, taken by TCRdb from immuneACCESS, are in-frame only. Not every clone is retained; where verified, under half of the shortfall comes from an unresolved V gene, and the cause of the rest is unknown. The sample table lists some 120,000 clones, about 79% of them with a count of one. The ten largest account for approximately 2% of the sample. The specimen was PBMCs. These TCRs come from a man younger than 30 in good health and CMV-seronegative.

The chain is built from TRBV28 and TRBJ1-1, with TRBD1 identical over 10 bases. The CDR3 is 19 amino acids. From germline, CDR1 is MDHEN and CDR2 SYDVKM. J was trimmed by 3 bases and V by 1 base; bases with no gene match: 14. The CDR3 coding sequence is TGTGCCAGCAGTTTATCGTCTTTGACAGGGGGCGGCATGGACACTGAAGCTTTCTTT. As protein: CASSLSSLTGGGMDTEAFF.

The V and J genes are TRBV11-3 and TRBJ1-2; D is perhaps TRBD1 (6 bases). CDR3 size: 16 residues. Per germline, CDR1 SGHNT and CDR2 YENEEA. Deletions cut 6 bases from V and 4 bases from J, with 21 bases between. CDR3 sequence reads: CASRPSRGGFFYGYTF. In DNA form, the CDR3 reads TGTGCCAGCAGACCCTCCAGGGGTGGGTTTTTCTATGGCTACACCTTC.

A few counts support this clone. This chain links TRBV5-1 with TRBJ2-7; 9 bases are shared with TRBD2. The V gene end was trimmed by 10 bases and the J gene end by 6 bases; junction bases not matched to a gene: 8. Germline V CDR1 and CDR2: SGHRS, YFSETQ. The CDR3 has 12 residues. The CDR3 protein is CAGKGTSSEQYV. The CDR3 bases are TGCGCCGGAAAAGGGACTAGCAGCGAGCAGTACGTC.

The chain's CDR3 is CASSEYRDYNEQFF. CDR3 in DNA: TGCGCCAGCAGTGAGTACAGGGATTACAATGAGCAGTTCTTC. The V and J genes are TRBV10-1 and TRBJ2-1; a possible D gene is TRBD1 (6 bases). Germline-derived CDR1 and CDR2 are WNHNN and SYGVQD (reference sequence). The V end was cut by 1 base, the J end by 4 bases, with 8 bases between. The CDR3 runs to 14 residues.

The genes are TRBV4-2 and TRBJ1-2; perhaps TRBD1 as D (5 bases). Trimming pared 1 base from V and 8 bases from J, leaving 20 bases between. Germline V CDR1 and CDR2: LGHNA, YNFKEQ. The CDR3 is 16 residues long. CDR3 DNA sequence: TGTGCCAGCAGCCAAGTTTCTTCGGCAGGGCGGAGCGGCTACACCTTC. It translates to CASSQVSSAGRSGYTF.

The chain combines TRBV18 with TRBJ2-1; TRBD1 aligns across 9 bases. With V trimmed by 4 bases and J by 7 bases, 5 bases remained unmatched. This CDR3 contains 14 residues. Germline values: CDR1 KGHSH, CDR2 LQKENI. The CDR3 region is CASSLQGAGNEQFF. The DNA of the CDR3 is TGTGCCAGCTCACTACAGGGGGCAGGGAATGAGCAGTTCTTC.

The chain links TRBV7-6 to TRBJ2-6; D might be TRBD1 (5 bases). The V end lost 8 bases, the J end lost 2 bases, and 22 bases lay between the germline ends. The CDR3 is 18 amino acids. CDR1 is SGHVS and CDR2 is FNYEAQ in the germline V gene. The CDR3 DNA sequence: TGTGCCAGCGCAGCAGGGTCCATTATACTAACTGGGGCCAACGTCCTGACTTTC. Encoded protein: CASAAGSIILTGANVLTF.

This clone was found once. This rearrangement joins TRBV30 to TRBJ1-5; possible D gene TRBD1, 6 bases. CDR3 size: 11 residues. V lost 0 bases and J lost 12, with 9 bases in between. Germline CDR1 and CDR2: GTSNPN and SVGIG (reference sequence). CDR3 sequence (DNA): TGTGCCTGGAGTGTACAGGGAGTCCAGCATTTT. This codes for CAWSVQGVQHF.

In its sample, this clone was seen a few times. The chain uses TRBV5-1 and TRBJ1-5, with 10 nucleotides matching TRBD1. The V gene's germline CDR1 is SGHRS and CDR2 YFSETQ. This CDR3 is 17 amino acids long. V was clipped by 4 bases and J by 6 bases; unmatched bases: 13. CDR3 in amino acids: CASSGYTGTGESQPQHF. The CDR3 DNA reads TGCGCCAGCAGCGGTTATACCGGGACAGGGGAAAGTCAGCCCCAGCATTTT.

The V call is TRBV30, the J call TRBJ1-2; no reliable D call. Trimming pared 3 bases from V and 0 bases from J, leaving 5 bases between. Germline V gives CDR1 GTSNPN, CDR2 SVGIG (reference sequence). The CDR3 contains 12 residues. This chain's CDR3 is CAWSRANYGYTF. The CDR3 DNA follows: TGTGCCTGGAGCCGAGCTAACTATGGCTACACCTTC.

This clone has a single count. The V and J genes are TRBV29-1 and TRBJ1-2; D gene ambiguous. The CDR3 length is 12 residues. Germline V lookup: CDR1 SQVTM, CDR2 ANQGSEA. As DNA, the CDR3 is TGCAGAAGGAATGCGGCAGCCTATGGCTACACCTTC. Its translation: CRRNAAAYGYTF.

The chain links TRBV11-1 to TRBJ1-2, with a possible D match to TRBD1 (6 bases). The V end was cut by 6 bases, the J end by 4 bases, with 9 bases between. CDR3 length: 12 amino acids. The germline V gene has CDR1 SGHAT and CDR2 FQDESV (reference sequence). The CDR3 nucleotides are TGTGCCAGCAGTTTACAGGGCTATGGCTACACCTTC. Amino acids: CASSLQGYGYTF.

The gene calls are TRBV5-1 and TRBJ1-6, with 7 bases that match TRBD1. The CDR3 is made up of 17 amino acids. With 0 bases clipped from V and 0 bases from J, the junction kept 3 bases outside the gene matches. CDR1 is SGHRS, CDR2 YFSETQ, per germline. Written as DNA, the CDR3 is TGCGCCAGCAGCTTGGGGACAGGTAGCTCCTATAATTCACCCCTCCACTTT. This encodes CASSLGTGSSYNSPLHF.

In this sample, this clone turned up a few times. The sample has other DNA sequences that encode this CDR3 too. For the CDR3, the DNA is TGTGCCAGCAGCCTAGCGGGAGACTCCTACGAGCAGTACTTC. Protein sequence: CASSLAGDSYEQYF. The V and J genes are TRBV27 and TRBJ2-7; 10 bases align to TRBD2. CDR3 size: 14 residues. Unmatched junction bases numbered 2, after V lost 6 bases and J lost 0 bases. Looked up from germline, CDR1 is MNHEY and CDR2 is SMNVEV (reference sequence).

This clone turned up a few times. The chain combines TRBV29-1 with TRBJ2-3, with 10 bases that match TRBD1. The J segment lost 5 bases and the V segment lost 5 bases, leaving 10 bases of the junction unmatched. Germline assignment: CDR1 SQVTM and CDR2 ANQGSEA. The CDR3 is made up of 15 amino acids. The CDR3: CSVPFGDRGGDTQYF. The DNA of the CDR3 is TGCAGCGTTCCATTCGGGGACAGGGGCGGAGATACGCAGTATTTT.

V gene TRBV9 combines with J gene TRBJ2-7, with 10 bases aligning to TRBD2. CDR1 is SGDLS, CDR2 YYNGEE, per germline. The length of the CDR3 is 17 residues. Unmatched junction bases numbered 11, after V lost 4 bases and J lost 1 base. The CDR3 spells CASSPKGGTSVSYEQYV. Written as DNA, the CDR3 is TGTGCCAGCAGCCCGAAGGGGGGGACTAGCGTGTCCTACGAGCAGTACGTC.

The chain has TRBV5-6 and TRBJ1-5, with 11 bases identical to TRBD1. Germline V CDR1 and CDR2: SGHDT, YYEEEE. V shed 4 bases, J shed 7 bases, and the junction held 10 bases outside the gene matches. The CDR3 is 16 amino acids. CDR3 sequence: CASSLTGTGGLQPQHF. In nucleotides, the CDR3 is TGTGCCAGCAGCCTGACCGGGACAGGGGGTTTGCAGCCCCAGCATTTT.

The chain recombines TRBV7-9 with TRBJ2-1, with a weak D call TRBD1 (5 bases). The V gene lost 0 bases and the J gene lost 8 bases, with 8 bases spanning the gap. This CDR3 is built from 13 residues. Germline V gene sequence: CDR1 SEHNR, CDR2 FQNEAQ (reference sequence). Here the CDR3 reads CASSLARVDEQFF. The CDR3 coding sequence is TGTGCCAGCAGCTTAGCCAGGGTAGATGAGCAGTTCTTC.

V usage is TRBV28 and J usage is TRBJ2-5; possible D gene TRBD1, 6 bases. From germline, CDR1 is MDHEN and CDR2 SYDVKM. The CDR3 is 14 residues long. Trimming removed 5 bases at V and 5 bases at J, with 15 bases between. The CDR3, as DNA: TGTGCCAGCAGTCCCCCACAGGGCTGGGAGACCCAGTACTTC. It encodes CASSPPQGWETQYF.

The chain is built from TRBV7-9 and TRBJ1-2, with D maybe TRBD1 (6 bases). Germline V CDR1 and CDR2: SEHNR, FQNEAQ (reference sequence). The CDR3 runs 15 residues. V was trimmed by 3 bases and J by 4 bases, leaving 15 bases between them. The CDR3 spells CASSFNRVSGYGYTF. CDR3 bases: TGTGCCAGCAGCTTTAACAGGGTCTCCGGCTATGGCTACACCTTC.